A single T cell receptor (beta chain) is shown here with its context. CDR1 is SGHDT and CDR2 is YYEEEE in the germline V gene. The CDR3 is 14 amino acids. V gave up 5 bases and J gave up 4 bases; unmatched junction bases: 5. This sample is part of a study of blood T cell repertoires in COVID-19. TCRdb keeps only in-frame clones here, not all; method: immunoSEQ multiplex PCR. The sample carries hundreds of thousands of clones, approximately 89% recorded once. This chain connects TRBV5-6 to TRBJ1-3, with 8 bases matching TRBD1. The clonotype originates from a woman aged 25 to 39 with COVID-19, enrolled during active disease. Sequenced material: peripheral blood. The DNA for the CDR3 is TGTGCCAGCAGACGGACAGGGAGGGGAAACACCATATATTTT. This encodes CASRRTGRGNTIYF. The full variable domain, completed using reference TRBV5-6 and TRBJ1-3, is DAGVTQSPTHLIKTRGQQVTLRCSPKSGHDTVSWYQQALGQGPQFIFQYYEEEERQRGNFPDRFSGHQFPNYSSELNVNALLLGDSALYLCASRRTGRGNTIYFGEGSWLTVV.